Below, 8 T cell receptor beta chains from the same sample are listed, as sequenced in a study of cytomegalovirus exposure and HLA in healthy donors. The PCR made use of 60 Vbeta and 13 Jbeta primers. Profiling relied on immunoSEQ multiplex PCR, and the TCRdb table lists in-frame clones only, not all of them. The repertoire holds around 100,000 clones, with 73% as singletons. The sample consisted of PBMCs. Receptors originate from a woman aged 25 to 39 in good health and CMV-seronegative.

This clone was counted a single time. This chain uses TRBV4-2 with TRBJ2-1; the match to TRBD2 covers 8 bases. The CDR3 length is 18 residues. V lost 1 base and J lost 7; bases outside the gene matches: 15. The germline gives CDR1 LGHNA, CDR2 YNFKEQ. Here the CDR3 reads CASSQANDGTPGGNEQFF. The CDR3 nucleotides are TGTGCCAGCAGCCAAGCTAATGACGGGACCCCGGGAGGGAATGAGCAGTTCTTC.

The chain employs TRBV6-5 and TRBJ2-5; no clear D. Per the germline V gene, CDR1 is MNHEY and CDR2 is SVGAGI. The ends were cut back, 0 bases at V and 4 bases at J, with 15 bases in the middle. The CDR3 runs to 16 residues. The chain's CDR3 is CASSYSGEGIGETQYF. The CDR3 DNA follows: TGTGCCAGCAGTTACTCGGGCGAAGGCATTGGAGAGACCCAGTACTTC.

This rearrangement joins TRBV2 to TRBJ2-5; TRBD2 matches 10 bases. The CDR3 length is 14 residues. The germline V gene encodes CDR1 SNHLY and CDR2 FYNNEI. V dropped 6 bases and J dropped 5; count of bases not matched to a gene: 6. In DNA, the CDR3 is TGTGCCAGCAGACCGCCACTAGCGGGGGAGACCCAGTACTTC. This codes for CASRPPLAGETQYF.

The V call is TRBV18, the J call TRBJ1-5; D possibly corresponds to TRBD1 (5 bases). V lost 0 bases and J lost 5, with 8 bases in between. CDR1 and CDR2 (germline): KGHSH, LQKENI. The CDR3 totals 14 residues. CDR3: CASSPPGGYQPQHF. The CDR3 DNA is TGTGCCAGCTCACCACCGGGGGGATATCAGCCCCAGCATTTT.

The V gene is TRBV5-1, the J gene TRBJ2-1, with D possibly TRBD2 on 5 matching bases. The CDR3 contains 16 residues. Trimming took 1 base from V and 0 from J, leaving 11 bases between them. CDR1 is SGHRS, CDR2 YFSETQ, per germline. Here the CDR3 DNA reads TGCGCCAGCAGCTTGTCATCTACTAGCTCCTACAATGAGCAGTTCTTC. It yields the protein CASSLSSTSSYNEQFF.

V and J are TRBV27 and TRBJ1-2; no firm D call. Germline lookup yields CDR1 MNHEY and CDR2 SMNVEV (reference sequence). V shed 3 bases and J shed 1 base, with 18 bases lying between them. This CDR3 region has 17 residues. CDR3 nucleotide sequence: TGTGCCAGCAGTTTTTCGTGGGCCCTCGGGGTTAACTATGGCTACACCTTC. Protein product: CASSFSWALGVNYGYTF.

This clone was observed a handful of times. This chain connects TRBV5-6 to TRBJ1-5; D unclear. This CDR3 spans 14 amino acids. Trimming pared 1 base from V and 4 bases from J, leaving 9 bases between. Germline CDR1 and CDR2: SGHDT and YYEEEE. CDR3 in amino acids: CASSLWWSNQPQHF. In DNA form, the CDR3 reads TGTGCCAGCAGCTTGTGGTGGAGTAATCAGCCCCAGCATTTT.

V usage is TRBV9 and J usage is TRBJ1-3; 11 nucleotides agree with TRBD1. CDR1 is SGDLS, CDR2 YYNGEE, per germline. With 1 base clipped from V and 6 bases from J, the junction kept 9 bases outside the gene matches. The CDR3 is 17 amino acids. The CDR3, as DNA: TGTGCCAGCAGCGTAAGAGGGACAGGGGGATTGGAAAACACCATATATTTT. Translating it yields CASSVRGTGGLENTIYF.